Presented here are 27 T cell receptor beta chains from one specimen sequenced in a study of blood T cell repertoires in COVID-19. This table comes from immunoSEQ multiplex PCR, and its TCRdb copy is limited to in-frame clones, with some not included. This table holds about 110,000 clones, about three quarters found once. Sequenced: peripheral blood. These receptors all stem from a woman aged 80 or over with active or convalescent COVID-19.

The V gene is TRBV2, the J gene TRBJ1-5; 7 bases line up with TRBD1. With V trimmed by 7 bases and J by 6 bases, 3 bases remained unmatched. Germline loops: CDR1 SNHLY, CDR2 FYNNEI. The CDR3 is 12 residues long. CDR3 loop: CASKTGTQPQHF. CDR3 nucleotide sequence: TGTGCCAGCAAGACAGGGACTCAGCCCCAGCATTTT.

The gene calls are TRBV5-4 and TRBJ2-7; D not certain. Germline CDR1 and CDR2: SGHNT and YYREEE (reference sequence). With 0 bases removed from V and 0 bases from J, the gap between germline ends came to 10 bases. The CDR3 is 15 amino acids. CDR3 region: CASSLASSYSYEQYF. CDR3 bases: TGTGCCAGCAGCTTGGCATCCAGTTACTCCTACGAGCAGTACTTC.

The rearrangement uses TRBV7-2 and TRBJ2-7; 7 nucleotides agree with TRBD1. CDR3 length equals 15 residues. V lost 5 bases and J lost 4; bases outside the gene matches: 11. Germline CDR1 and CDR2: SGHTA and FQGNSA. This chain's CDR3 is CASSLRGLGSYEQYF. CDR3 DNA sequence: TGTGCCAGCAGCCTAAGGGGGCTGGGGTCGTACGAGCAGTACTTC.

The V gene is TRBV18, the J gene TRBJ2-1, with TRBD2 matching over 9 bases. Unmatched junction bases numbered 17, after V lost 2 bases and J lost 9 bases. CDR1 KGHSH and CDR2 LQKENI come from the germline V gene. The CDR3 consists of 18 residues. The CDR3 nucleotides read TGTGCCAGCTCACCAAGAGAGCTGACTAGCGGAGGGGTAATTGAGCAGTTCTTC. Amino acids: CASSPRELTSGGVIEQFF.

The chain employs TRBV7-9 and TRBJ2-6; D uncertain. The germline V and J ends were trimmed by 4 bases and 2 bases, with 12 bases remaining between them. This CDR3 spans 16 amino acids. From germline, CDR1 is SEHNR and CDR2 FQNEAQ (reference sequence). The CDR3 region is CASSSTRGPGANVLTF. CDR3 coding DNA: TGTGCCAGCAGCTCCACCCGAGGTCCTGGGGCCAACGTCCTGACTTTC.

This clone was seen once. The rearrangement uses TRBV7-9 and TRBJ2-1; 15 nucleotides match TRBD2. The V segment lost 5 bases and the J segment 8 bases; nucleotides outside the gene matches: 7. CDR3 size: 16 residues. Per the germline V gene, CDR1 is SEHNR and CDR2 is FQNEAQ (reference sequence). CDR3 in amino acids: CASSPPGLAGGDEQFF. Here the CDR3 DNA reads TGTGCCAGCAGCCCCCCCGGACTAGCGGGAGGGGATGAGCAGTTCTTC.

The V call is TRBV5-4, the J call TRBJ1-4; the D gene is possibly TRBD1 (5 bases). V was pared by 3 bases and J by 0 bases, with 9 bases between. This CDR3 region has 15 residues. Germline CDR1 SGHNT, CDR2 YYREEE (reference sequence). The CDR3 DNA is TGTGCCAGCAGCTCCGGGGGTGCAACTAATGAAAAACTGTTTTTT. Translated, it gives CASSSGGATNEKLFF.

The J gene is TRBJ2-2, the V gene TRBV5-6, with D possibly matching TRBD1 (6 bases). In germline, CDR1 is SGHDT, CDR2 YYEEEE. Trimming removed 0 bases at V and 4 bases at J, with 13 bases between. CDR3 size: 16 residues. The CDR3 nucleotides read TGTGCCAGCAGCTTGGAGGCAGGGGCGATCACCGGGGAGCTGTTTTTT. Translating gives CASSLEAGAITGELFF.

The CDR3 region is CASSPHRGTNEKLFF. The DNA of the CDR3 is TGCGCCAGCAGCCCCCACCGGGGAACTAATGAAAAACTGTTTTTT. V is TRBV5-1 and J is TRBJ1-4, with D unresolved. With 4 bases removed from V and 1 base from J, the gap between germline ends came to 11 bases. The germline V gene encodes CDR1 SGHRS and CDR2 YFSETQ. CDR3 size: 15 residues.

The chain is built from TRBV4-1 and TRBJ2-1, with D unresolved. V lost 0 bases to trimming and J lost 4 bases, with 10 bases between them. CDR1 and CDR2 from the germline V gene are MGHRA and YSYEKL. The CDR3 runs 15 residues. The CDR3 loop is CASSQDGVIYNEQFF. CDR3 DNA sequence: TGCGCCAGCAGCCAAGATGGAGTAATTTACAATGAGCAGTTCTTC.

This CDR3 reads CASSQGLAGGGIQYF. The CDR3 region has the DNA TGTGCCAGCAGCCAAGGACTAGCGGGAGGTGGCATTCAGTACTTC. The gene calls are TRBV3-1 (or the pseudogene TRBV3-2) and TRBJ2-4; 13 nucleotides line up with TRBD2. Per the germline V gene, CDR1 is LGHDT and CDR2 is YNNKEL (reference sequence). The CDR3 contains 15 residues. V shed 1 base and J 9 bases; nucleotides not matched to a gene: 3.

This clone was seen a few times. The rearrangement links TRBV7-8 to TRBJ1-6; D unresolved. Trimming cost V 5 bases and J 9 bases, with 14 bases left between them. Germline V gene sequence: CDR1 SGHVS, CDR2 FQNEAQ. This CDR3 contains 14 residues. CDR3 sequence reads: CASSPGGSASPLHF. The CDR3 DNA is TGTGCCAGCAGCCCCGGAGGATCGGCTTCACCCCTCCACTTT.

This chain connects TRBV29-1 to TRBJ2-3; 9 bases are shared with TRBD1. Germline CDR1 reads SQVTM; CDR2 reads ANQGSEA. Unmatched junction bases numbered 3, after V lost 7 bases and J lost 4 bases. This CDR3 contains 12 residues. Written as DNA, the CDR3 is TGCAGCGCGGGACAGGGCCCAGATACGCAGTATTTT. This gives the protein CSAGQGPDTQYF.

V is TRBV7-9 and J is TRBJ2-7, with TRBD2 identical over 10 bases. V dropped 5 bases and J dropped 3; count of bases not matched to a gene: 19. The germline V gene encodes CDR1 SEHNR and CDR2 FQNEAQ (reference sequence). The CDR3 contains 19 residues. This CDR3 is CASSRLAGVTSIHNYEQYF. CDR3 nucleotides: TGTGCCAGCAGCCGTCTAGCGGGAGTAACGTCCATTCATAACTACGAGCAGTACTTC.

The chain employs TRBV5-6 and TRBJ1-5; D is possibly TRBD1 (6 bases). Germline CDR1 and CDR2: SGHDT and YYEEEE. This CDR3 has 15 amino acids. Trimming left V 4 bases short and J 4 bases short, with 15 bases between. CDR3 region: CASSRRDISNQPQHF. The CDR3 region has the DNA TGTGCCAGCAGCAGACGGGACATCTCTAATCAGCCCCAGCATTTT.

The V call is TRBV11-2, the J call TRBJ2-1, with 9 positions matching TRBD2. Germline CDR1 and CDR2: SGHAT and FQNNGV. The V and J ends lost 6 bases and 4 bases, in that order; junction bases with no gene match: 10. The CDR3 consists of 16 residues. This CDR3 is CASSRPGLARYNEQFF. The CDR3 DNA follows: TGTGCCAGCAGTCGGCCGGGACTAGCACGATACAATGAGCAGTTCTTC.

The CDR3 DNA sequence: TGTGCCAGTAGTTGGCCAGAGGGGGCGCGGAATGAAAAACTGTTTTTT. The encoded protein is CASSWPEGARNEKLFF. The chain links TRBV19 to TRBJ1-4, with 7 nucleotides matching TRBD1. This CDR3 has 16 residues. V trimming: 5 bases; J trimming: 5 bases; junction bases outside the gene matches: 11. Germline-derived CDR1 and CDR2 are LNHDA and SQIVND (reference sequence). The complete variable domain, with remaining parts taken from reference TRBV19 and TRBJ1-4, reads DGGITQSPKYLFRKEGQNVTLSCEQNLNHDAMYWYRQDPGQGLRLIYYSQIVNDFQKGDIAEGYSVSREKKESFPLTVTSAQKNPTAFYLCASSWPEGARNEKLFFGSGTQLSVL.

This chain uses TRBV2 with TRBJ1-4; 9 nucleotides match TRBD1. The CDR3 sequence is 14 residues long. Germline lookup yields CDR1 SNHLY and CDR2 FYNNEI. V shed 4 bases and J 7 bases; nucleotides not matched to a gene: 4. The CDR3: CASSGDRVVEKLFF. CDR3 DNA: TGTGCCAGCAGTGGGGACAGGGTGGTTGAAAAACTGTTTTTT.

V is TRBV5-1 and J is TRBJ2-3; TRBD1 agrees at 7 bases. Germline CDR1 is SGHRS and CDR2 is YFSETQ. The CDR3 consists of 14 residues. The junction had 5 bases not matched to a gene; V was cut back by 5 bases and J by 2 bases. CDR3 region: CASSRDSPTDTQYF. Written as DNA, the CDR3 is TGCGCCAGCAGTAGGGACAGTCCCACAGATACGCAGTATTTT.

The chain has TRBV29-1 and TRBJ1-1; D possibly corresponds to TRBD1 (5 bases). Germline V gene sequence: CDR1 SQVTM, CDR2 ANQGSEA. V gave up 1 base and J gave up 1 base, with 10 bases separating them. The CDR3 length is 14 residues. The DNA of the CDR3 is TGCAGCGTTGAAGGGGGCGTCGAGAACACTGAAGCTTTCTTT. As protein: CSVEGGVENTEAFF.

The V gene is TRBV10-2, the J gene TRBJ1-4; D gene uncertain. The ends were cut back, 0 bases at V and 8 bases at J, with 13 bases in the middle. The germline V gene encodes CDR1 WSHSY and CDR2 SAAADI. The CDR3 is 15 residues long. In DNA form, the CDR3 reads TGCGCCAGCAGTGAGTCGTCGGGTGGATCGGAAAAACTGTTTTTT. As protein: CASSESSGGSEKLFF.

The V and J genes are TRBV5-4 and TRBJ2-7; 11 bases are a match to TRBD2. This CDR3 contains 17 residues. V shed 4 bases and J 0 bases; nucleotides not matched to a gene: 9. The germline CDR1 and CDR2 sequences are SGHNT and YYREEE (reference sequence). CDR3 DNA sequence: TGTGCCAGCAGCCCGGGTTCGGGGACTAGCGGCTCCTACGAGCAGTACTTC. As protein: CASSPGSGTSGSYEQYF.

V usage is TRBV7-2 and J usage is TRBJ2-1; TRBD2 matches at 8 bases. V shed 2 bases, J shed 4 bases, and the junction held 4 bases outside the gene matches. Per the germline V gene, CDR1 is SGHTA and CDR2 is FQGNSA. This CDR3 contains 15 residues. For the CDR3, the DNA is TGTGCCAGCAGCTTAAAACTAGCGGAGTACAATGAGCAGTTCTTC. It is translated as CASSLKLAEYNEQFF.

The chain uses TRBV5-1 and TRBJ2-3, with 8 bases fitting TRBD2. The CDR3 sequence is 15 residues long. Per germline, CDR1 SGHRS and CDR2 YFSETQ. Trimming took 1 base from V and 2 from J; bases not matched to a gene: 3. CDR3: CASSLWTSSTDTQYF. The CDR3 DNA reads as TGCGCCAGCAGCTTGTGGACTAGCTCCACAGATACGCAGTATTTT.

This clone was counted only a few times. The chain uses TRBV30 and TRBJ2-2; no clear D gene. Germline CDR1 is GTSNPN and CDR2 is SVGIG (reference sequence). This CDR3 spans 17 amino acids. The ends were cut back, 0 bases at V and 1 base at J, with 15 bases in the middle. In nucleotides, the CDR3 is TGTGCCTGGAGTGTAATAGGCAGGCTGGGGAACACCGGGGAGCTGTTTTTT. Translating gives CAWSVIGRLGNTGELFF.

V gene TRBV7-3 combines with J gene TRBJ1-2; no clear D. The V end lost 6 bases, the J end lost 4 bases, and 12 bases lay between the germline ends. Germline V gene lookup returns CDR1 SGHTA and CDR2 FQGTGA. The CDR3 is 13 residues long. The CDR3 spells CASSPGGSYGYTF. CDR3 nucleotides: TGTGCCAGCAGTCCCGGTGGGAGCTATGGCTACACCTTC.

The chain recombines TRBV15 with TRBJ1-5; D remains unclear. The germline V and J ends were trimmed by 1 base and 1 base, with 8 bases remaining between them. The CDR3 extends over 15 amino acids. The V gene's germline CDR1 is LNHNV and CDR2 YYDKDF (reference sequence). DNA of the CDR3: TGTGCCACCAGCAGAGCTTTAGAGAGCAATCAGCCCCAGCATTTT. This gives the protein CATSRALESNQPQHF.